This entry describes one T cell receptor beta chain. This sample is part of a study of blood T cell repertoires in COVID-19. The overall study: Whether acute or convalescent, the COVID-19 samples came from the United States, Italy and Spain. T cells, B-cell-depleted T cells, or PBMCs provided the cDNA or gDNA that served as material.

Authors' data handling: By means of reference gene primer amplification, nucleated cell counts were estimated. TCRdb's copy holds only in-frame clones and misses some; the assay was immunoSEQ multiplex PCR. The V and J calls and clone size were taken over from that table, and D and trimming were inferred from the DNA. This table has more than 75,000 clones, 85% to 90% appearing once. Germline lookup yields CDR1 SNHLY and CDR2 FYNNEI. The CDR3 extends over 15 amino acids. V was clipped by 3 bases and J by 4 bases, with 13 bases between them. The source of this sequence is a woman in her 70s with acute or convalescent COVID-19. Sequencing was done on a sample of peripheral blood. This chain connects TRBV2 to TRBJ2-1; no clear D gene. Here the CDR3 DNA reads TGTGCCAGCAGTGATATGGCAGGTAAATACAATGAGCAGTTCTTC. Protein sequence: CASSDMAGKYNEQFF.